What follows are 20 T cell receptor beta chains derived from one specimen sequenced in a study of CD8+CD57+ T cells in acquired aplastic anemia listed by TCRdb under 2018. Sequenced using an Illumina HiSeq 2000. Profiling of TCR beta VDJ combinations and CDR3 sequences used genomic DNA as the template. TCRdb redid the processing of the public reads, applying fastp at Q25 and MiXCR, and retained in-frame beta chains. Rows with a matching CDR3 protein are joined into one entry that keeps the most common DNA and genes. Counted in this sample were about 110,000 distinct CDR3 sequences; 40% to 60% of them appeared once. Roughly 34% of the sample goes to the ten largest clones. Sequencing was done on a sample of sorted CD4+, CD8+, or CD8+CD57+ T cells (not recorded which) from PBMCs. These receptors were taken from a human donor in good health, serving as a control.

This clonotype was recorded many times. The J gene is TRBJ2-5, the V gene TRBV4-2; 8 bases map to TRBD2. The CDR3 is 16 amino acids. Germline CDR1 LGHNA, CDR2 YNFKEQ. Trimming cost V 0 bases and J 5 bases; bases outside gene matches: 8. The CDR3 protein is CASSQEGLAGPETQYF. The DNA for the CDR3 is TGTGCCAGCAGCCAAGAAGGCCTAGCGGGCCCCGAGACCCAGTACTTC.

This clonotype appeared a few times. The chain carries TRBV3-1 and TRBJ1-1; 7 nucleotides match TRBD1. Germline V gene lookup returns CDR1 LGHDT and CDR2 YNNKEL (reference sequence). This CDR3 contains 17 residues. V was pared by 0 bases and J by 1 base, with 8 bases of the junction left unmatched. The chain's CDR3 is CASSQDPSGTENTEAFF. CDR3 bases: TGTGCCAGCAGCCAAGACCCCTCAGGGACAGAGAACACTGAAGCTTTCTTT.

This clonotype was found once. V and J are TRBV10-3 and TRBJ2-7; D gene unclear. This CDR3 spans 12 amino acids. CDR1 and CDR2 from the germline V gene are ENHRY and SYGVKD. V was trimmed by 6 bases and J by 1 base, leaving 7 bases between them. The CDR3 reads CAISPRSYEQYF. The CDR3 nucleotides are TGTGCCATCAGCCCACGGTCCTACGAGCAGTACTTC.

In this sample, this clonotype turned up many times. The V call is TRBV12-3 or TRBV12-4, the J call TRBJ2-1; D unclear. The CDR3 consists of 12 residues. V dropped 8 bases and J dropped 9 bases, with 14 bases sitting between them. This CDR3 reads CASGSLSGEQFF. Written as DNA, the CDR3 is TGTGCCAGCGGATCCCTCTCAGGTGAGCAGTTCTTC.

This sequence joins TRBV15 and TRBJ2-7; D tentatively reads TRBD1 or TRBD2 (5 bases each). Trimming left V 1 base short and J 0 bases short, with 13 bases between. The germline V gene encodes CDR1 LNHNV and CDR2 YYDKDF (reference sequence). This CDR3 spans 16 amino acids. Here the CDR3 reads CATSRGPLGTSYEQYF. CDR3 DNA sequence: TGTGCCACCAGCAGAGGGCCGTTGGGGACCTCCTACGAGCAGTACTTC.

The V call is TRBV9, the J call TRBJ2-5; 12 positions agree with TRBD2. Germline CDR1 and CDR2: SGDLS and YYNGEE. Trimming at V came to 5 bases and at J to 5 bases, leaving 16 bases not matched to a gene. The CDR3 sequence is 18 residues long. CDR3 in DNA: TGTGCCAGCAGTGATTCTCCGACTAGCGGGAGCTGGAAGGAGACCCAGTACTTC. Protein sequence: CASSDSPTSGSWKETQYF.

The CDR3 DNA reads TGTGCCATCAGTGAAGGGTTCAACACTGAAGCTTTCTTT. Its protein is CAISEGFNTEAFF. This chain connects TRBV10-3 to TRBJ1-1; no clear D. CDR1 ENHRY and CDR2 SYGVKD come from the germline V gene. The CDR3 length is 13 residues. V was pared by 3 bases and J by 2 bases, with 7 bases between.

This clonotype was observed a few times. The rearrangement links TRBV10-3 to TRBJ2-1; D perhaps matches TRBD1 (6 bases). This CDR3 has 15 residues. The V and J ends lost 3 bases and 4 bases respectively, with 13 bases between them. Germline CDR1 reads ENHRY; CDR2 reads SYGVKD. The DNA for the CDR3 is TGTGCCATCAGTGATAAACAGGGTCAGTACAATGAGCAGTTCTTC. This encodes CAISDKQGQYNEQFF.

J is TRBJ1-2 and V is TRBV2; D is possibly TRBD1 (6 bases). The V end lost 2 bases, the J end lost 2 bases, and 12 bases lay between the germline ends. Germline V lookup: CDR1 SNHLY, CDR2 FYNNEI. The CDR3 is 15 amino acids. The CDR3 loop is CASSEKQGRNYGYTF. CDR3 nucleotides: TGTGCCAGCAGTGAAAAACAGGGCCGCAACTATGGCTACACCTTC. Full variable domain (outside the CDR3, taken from reference TRBV2 and TRBJ1-2): EPEVTQTPSHQVTQMGQEVILRCVPISNHLYFYWYRQILGQKVEFLVSFYNNEISEKSEIFDDQFSVERPDGSNFTLKIRSTKLEDSAMYFCASSEKQGRNYGYTFGSGTRLTVV.

The rearrangement uses TRBV10-2 and TRBJ1-2; D ambiguous. The V gene's germline CDR1 is WSHSY and CDR2 SAAADI. The CDR3 totals 16 residues. Trimming shortened V by 8 bases and J by 8 bases, and 27 bases separated the two germline ends. CDR3 in amino acids: CASALAVGTEGLGYTF. CDR3 DNA: TGCGCCAGCGCCCTGGCAGTTGGCACTGAAGGATTAGGCTACACCTTC.

This clonotype occurred a few times. This chain joins TRBV10-2 and TRBJ2-3; 15 positions match TRBD2. There are 14 residues in the CDR3. The V gene end was trimmed by 8 bases and the J gene end by 5 bases; junction bases not matched to a gene: 2. Germline CDR1 reads WSHSY; CDR2 reads SAAADI. The CDR3 DNA follows: TGCGCCAGCCGGACTAGCGGGGGGGGAGATACGCAGTATTTT. Translating it yields CASRTSGGGDTQYF.

The rearrangement uses TRBV5-5 and TRBJ2-3; no clear D gene. CDR3 length: 13 amino acids. Trimming removed 5 bases at V and 5 bases at J, with 12 bases between. Per germline, CDR1 SGHKS and CDR2 YYEKEE (reference sequence). The CDR3 loop is CASRGWTEDTQYF. The CDR3 nucleotides are TGTGCCAGCAGGGGGTGGACCGAAGATACGCAGTATTTT.

This chain joins TRBV24-1 and TRBJ2-3, with D possibly TRBD2 on 6 matching bases. Trimming pared 9 bases from V and 0 bases from J, leaving 15 bases between. CDR3 length: 15 amino acids. Germline values: CDR1 KGHDR, CDR2 SFDVKD. The CDR3: CATRNGRSSTDTQYF. The CDR3 nucleotides are TGTGCCACCCGTAACGGGAGATCTAGCACAGATACGCAGTATTTT.

The chain joins TRBV20-1 to TRBJ1-1, with D unclear. The V and J ends lost 5 bases and 8 bases respectively, with 12 bases between them. Germline CDR1 is DFQATT and CDR2 is SNEGSKA (reference sequence). This CDR3 region has 11 residues. CDR3 loop: CSALGRREAFF. The CDR3 DNA reads as TGCAGTGCTTTAGGGAGGCGGGAAGCTTTCTTT.

The chain is built from TRBV19 and TRBJ1-5; D not resolved. Trimming cost V 5 bases and J 7 bases, with 12 bases left between them. The CDR3 sequence is 13 residues long. CDR1 is LNHDA and CDR2 is SQIVND in the germline V gene (reference sequence). The CDR3 sequence is CASSWSGGQPQHF. DNA of the CDR3: TGTGCCAGTAGTTGGAGCGGTGGGCAGCCCCAGCATTTT.

This clonotype was picked up many times. The chain combines TRBV4-3 with TRBJ2-7; TRBD1 matches at 8 bases. The CDR3 totals 15 residues. Germline trimming cut 1 base from V and 4 bases from J; bases unmatched to any gene: 6. Germline lookup yields CDR1 LGHNA and CDR2 YSLEER. CDR3 nucleotides: TGCGCCAGCAGCCAAGGTCGGCAGGGGGCTTACGAGCAGTACTTC. This encodes CASSQGRQGAYEQYF.

The chain has TRBV24-1 and TRBJ2-1; 7 nucleotides align to TRBD2. CDR1 is KGHDR and CDR2 is SFDVKD in the germline V gene. Losses at the gene ends were 2 bases for V and 9 bases for J; bases not matched to a gene: 6. CDR3 length equals 14 residues. The chain's CDR3 is CATSDSWSGAEQFF. The CDR3 DNA follows: TGTGCCACCAGTGATTCGTGGAGCGGGGCTGAGCAGTTCTTC.

This clonotype was detected many times. The chain uses TRBV27 and TRBJ1-2; 12 bases line up with TRBD1. The J segment lost 6 bases and the V segment lost 5 bases, leaving 4 bases of the junction unmatched. Germline lookup yields CDR1 MNHEY and CDR2 SMNVEV (reference sequence). The CDR3 is 14 amino acids. For the CDR3, the DNA is TGTGCCAGCAGTCTAGGGACAGGGGGCGATGGCTACACCTTC. Its protein is CASSLGTGGDGYTF.

This clonotype was found a few times. The V and J genes are TRBV29-1 and TRBJ1-1; maybe TRBD1 (5 bases). The germline V gene has CDR1 SQVTM and CDR2 ANQGSEA. This CDR3 is built from 14 residues. V dropped 3 bases and J dropped 3 bases, with 14 bases sitting between them. The DNA for the CDR3 is TGCAGCGTTGATAGAACGGGGGTAGACACTGAAGCTTTCTTT. It specifies CSVDRTGVDTEAFF.

In its sample, this clonotype was seen a few times. A much bigger clone sits one base away, suggesting this may be a read error. This is likely a read error, given that the CDR3 carries no conserved phenylalanine or tryptophan at its end. The chain is built from TRBV4-2 and TRBJ1-1, with 7 bases matching TRBD1. V shed 3 bases and J 9 bases; nucleotides not matched to a gene: 1. CDR1 is LGHNA, CDR2 YNFKEQ, per germline. This CDR3 has 11 amino acids. The CDR3 here is CASSQTGKAFL. CDR3 coding DNA: TGTGCCAGCAGCCAGACAGGGAAAGCTTTCCTT.